This TCR beta chain comes out of a study of blood T cell repertoires in COVID-19. Within the 2 weeks before study entry, each person in the exposed group met a COVID-19 case. V was trimmed by 6 bases and J by 2 bases, leaving 8 bases between them. This CDR3 has 13 amino acids. Original methodology: Amplification with reference gene primers provided the estimates of nucleated cell counts. Assay used: immunoSEQ multiplex PCR; TCRdb lists only in-frame clones, some missing. The V and J calls and clone size were taken over from that table, and D and trimming were inferred from the DNA. The table has 350,000 to 450,000 clones, about 89% seen once.

The chain is built from TRBV12-3 or TRBV12-4 and TRBJ1-3; no clear D gene. Material: PBMCs or T cells enriched from blood (not recorded which). The clonotype comes from a woman between 40 and 50 years old who had been exposed to COVID-19. The CDR3 DNA is TGTGCCAGCAGCCCGTTTCCTGGAAACACCATATATTTT. Protein sequence: CASSPFPGNTIYF.